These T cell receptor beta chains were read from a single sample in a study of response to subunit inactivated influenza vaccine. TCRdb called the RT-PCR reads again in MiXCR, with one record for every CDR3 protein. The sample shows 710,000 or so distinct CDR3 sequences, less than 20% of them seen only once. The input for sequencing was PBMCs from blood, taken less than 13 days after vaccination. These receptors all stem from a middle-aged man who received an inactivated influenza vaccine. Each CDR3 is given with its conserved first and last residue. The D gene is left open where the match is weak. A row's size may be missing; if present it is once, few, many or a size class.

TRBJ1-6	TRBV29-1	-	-	TGCAGCGTTGGGAGGAGTAAAAATTCACCCCTCCACTTT	CSVGRSKNSPLHF
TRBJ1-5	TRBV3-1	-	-	TGTGCCAGCAGCCAAGGTAATACATATAGCAATCAGCCCCAGCATTTT	CASSQGNTYSNQPQHF
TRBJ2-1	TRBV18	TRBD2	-	TGTGCCAGCTCACCACTAGCGGGGCCAAACTACAATGAGCAGTTCTTC	CASSPLAGPNYNEQFF
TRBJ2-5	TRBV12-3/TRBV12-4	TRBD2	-	TGTGCCAGCAGTCCAGGGACTAGTCCTTTCCAAGAGACCCAGTACTTC	CASSPGTSPFQETQYF
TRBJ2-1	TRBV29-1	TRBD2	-	TGCAGCGTTGAATCCCGCGGGAGGGCGATTGAGCAGTTCTTC	CSVESRGRAIEQFF
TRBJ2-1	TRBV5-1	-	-	TGCGCCAGCAGCTCCGATCAACGGTCCTACAATGAGCAGTTCTTC	CASSSDQRSYNEQFF
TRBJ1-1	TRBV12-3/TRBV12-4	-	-	TGTGCCAGCACCTCTAAAAGGATGAACACTGAAGCTTTCTTT	CASTSKRMNTEAFF
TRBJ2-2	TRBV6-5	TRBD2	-	TGTGGTAGCGGGGTCAGCACCGGGGAGCTGTTTTTT	CGSGVSTGELFF
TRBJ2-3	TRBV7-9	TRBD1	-	TGTGCCAGCAGGGAAGGGACAGCGGCTACTAGCACAGATACGCAGTATTTT	CASREGTAATSTDTQYF
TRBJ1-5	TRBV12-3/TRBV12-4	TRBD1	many	TGTGCCAGCAGTCCAGTAACAGGGGGCGGCAATCAGCCCCAGCATTTT	CASSPVTGGGNQPQHF
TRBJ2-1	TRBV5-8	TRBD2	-	TGTGCCAGCAGCCCGTGGGGTACTAGCGGGAGAGGGGATGAGCAGTTCTTC	CASSPWGTSGRGDEQFF
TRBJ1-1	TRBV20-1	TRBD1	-	TGCAGTGCGCCGGACAGGGGGCACGGGACTGAAGCTTTCTTT	CSAPDRGHGTEAFF
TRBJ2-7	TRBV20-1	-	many	TGCAGTGCTGTAAGGCGGGTTGACGAGCAGTACTTC	CSAVRRVDEQYF
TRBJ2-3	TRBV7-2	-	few	TGTGCCAGCAGCTTAGAGAGGCGGTACACAGATACGCAGTATTTT	CASSLERRYTDTQYF
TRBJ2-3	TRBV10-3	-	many	TGTGCCATCAGTGATACCGATACGCAGTATTTT	CAISDTDTQYF
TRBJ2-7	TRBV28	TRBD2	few	TGTGCCAGCAGTTTGGGACTAGCGGGAGTAGGGTTTTACGAGCAGTACTTC	CASSLGLAGVGFYEQYF